The clone carrying this TCR beta chain was counted a few times. Its antigen is unidentified. These data come from a study of Graves' ophthalmopathy and Graves' hyperthyroidism. Germline V gene lookup returns CDR1 SNHLY and CDR2 FYNNEI. CDR3 length equals 14 residues. V lost 6 bases and J lost 7; bases outside the gene matches: 6. Overall study findings and caveats: A 13-signature model separated ophthalmopathy from stable hyperthyroidism, reaching around 89% sensitivity and 75% to 83% specificity cross-validated.

Thyroid ultrasound, orbital computed tomography, TRAb, serum thyroxine and clinical symptoms formed the basis of diagnosis. RNA transcripts provided the template for amplifying TCR beta CDR3 regions. RT-PCR with HTBI primers came first, then second-round multiplex PCR. MiXCR, applied by TCRdb to the multiplex PCR reads, yields one record per CDR3 protein. The repertoire has about 170,000 distinct CDR3 sequences, over 35% of them found once; the top ten carry 5.8%. Sequencing was done on a sample of peripheral blood. The chain employs TRBV2 and TRBJ1-6; 7 nucleotides line up with TRBD1. The clonotype was recovered from a woman aged 35 to 49 with Graves' ophthalmopathy. CDR3 sequence: CASRWETGNSPLHF. The CDR3 coding sequence is TGTGCCAGCAGGTGGGAGACAGGGAATTCACCCCTCCACTTT.